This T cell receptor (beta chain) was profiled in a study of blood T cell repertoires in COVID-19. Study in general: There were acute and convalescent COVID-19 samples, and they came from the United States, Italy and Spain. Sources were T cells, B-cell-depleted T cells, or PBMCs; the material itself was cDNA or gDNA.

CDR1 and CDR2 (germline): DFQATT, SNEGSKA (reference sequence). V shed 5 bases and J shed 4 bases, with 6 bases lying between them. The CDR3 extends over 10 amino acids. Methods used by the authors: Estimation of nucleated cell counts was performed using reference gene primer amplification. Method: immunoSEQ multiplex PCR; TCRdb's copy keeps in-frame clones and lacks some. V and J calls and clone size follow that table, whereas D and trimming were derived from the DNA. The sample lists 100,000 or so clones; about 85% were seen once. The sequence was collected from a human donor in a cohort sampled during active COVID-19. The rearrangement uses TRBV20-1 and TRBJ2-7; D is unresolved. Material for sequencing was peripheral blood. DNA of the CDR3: TGCAGTGCTGCGGATTACGAGCAGTACTTC. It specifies CSAADYEQYF.